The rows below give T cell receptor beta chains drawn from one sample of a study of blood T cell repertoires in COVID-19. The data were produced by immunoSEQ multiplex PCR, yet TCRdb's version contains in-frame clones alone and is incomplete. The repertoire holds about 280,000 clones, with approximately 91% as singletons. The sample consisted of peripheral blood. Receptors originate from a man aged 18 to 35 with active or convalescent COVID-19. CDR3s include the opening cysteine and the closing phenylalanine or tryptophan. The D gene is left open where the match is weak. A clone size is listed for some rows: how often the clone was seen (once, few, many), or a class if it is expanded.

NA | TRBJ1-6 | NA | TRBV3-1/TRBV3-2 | TGTGCCAGCAGCTTCCCCTCGGAGAATTCACCCCTCCACTTT | CASSFPSENSPLHF
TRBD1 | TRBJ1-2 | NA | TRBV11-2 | TGTGCCAGCAGCACCAACAGGGGCACGTATGGCTACACCTTC | CASSTNRGTYGYTF
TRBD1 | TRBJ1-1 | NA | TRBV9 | TGTGCCAGCAGCGTAGGAGGGGGCCCGGGGACTGAAGCTTTCTTT | CASSVGGGPGTEAFF
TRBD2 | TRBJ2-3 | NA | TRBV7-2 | TGTGCCAGCAGCCATACTAGCGGGGGGGCTAATACGCAGTATTTT | CASSHTSGGANTQYF
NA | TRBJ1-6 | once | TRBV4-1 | TGCGCCAGCAGCCCAACCTTGGAGTCACCCCTCCACTTT | CASSPTLESPLHF
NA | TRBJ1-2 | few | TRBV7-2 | TGTGCCAGCAGCTTAGGCGGACAGCCCTATGGCTACACCTTC | CASSLGGQPYGYTF
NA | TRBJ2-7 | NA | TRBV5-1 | TGCGCCAGCAGCCGAGGGGGAGGACAGGCCATCTACGAGCAGTACTTC | CASSRGGGQAIYEQYF
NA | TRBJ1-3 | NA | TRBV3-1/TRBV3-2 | TGTGCCAGCAGCCAACTGACAGGAACCTCTGGAAACACCATATATTTT | CASSQLTGTSGNTIYF
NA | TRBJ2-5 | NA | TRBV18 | TGTGCCAGCTCACTTCAGGGAAGTCGGGAGACCCAGTACTTC | CASSLQGSRETQYF
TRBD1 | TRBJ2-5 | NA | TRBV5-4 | TGTGCCAGCAGCTCCCAGGGGGCTGGGGAGACCCAGTACTTC | CASSSQGAGETQYF
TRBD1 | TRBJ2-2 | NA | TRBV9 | TGTGCCAGCAGCGCCGGGACAGGGGTTACCGGGGAGCTGTTTTTT | CASSAGTGVTGELFF
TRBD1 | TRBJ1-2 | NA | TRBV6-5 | TGTGCCAGCAGGGAGACAGGGCGAAGGGGCTACACCTTC | CASRETGRRGYTF
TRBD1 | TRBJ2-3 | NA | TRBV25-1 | TGTGCCAGCAGTGACCCCCTGGACAGGGATGGGCAGTATTTT | CASSDPLDRDGQYF
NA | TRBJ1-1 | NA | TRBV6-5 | TGTGCCAGCAGTTACCCACCGACAAAGAACACTGAAGCTTTCTTT | CASSYPPTKNTEAFF
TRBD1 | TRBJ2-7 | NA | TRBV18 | TGTGCCAGCTCACCACCTCGGGGACAGGGATCCTACGAGCAGTACTTC | CASSPPRGQGSYEQYF
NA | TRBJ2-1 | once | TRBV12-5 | TGTGCTAGTGGTTACCGACCTTGGGGGGACTCCTACAATGAGCAGTTCTTC | CASGYRPWGDSYNEQFF
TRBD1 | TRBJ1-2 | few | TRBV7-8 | TGTGCCAGCAGCTTTACTCCGGACAGGGGAGCCGGCTACACCTTC | CASSFTPDRGAGYTF
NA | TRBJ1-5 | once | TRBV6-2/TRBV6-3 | TGTGCCAGCAGTACAGCCGTTAGCAATCAGCCCCAGCATTTT | CASSTAVSNQPQHF
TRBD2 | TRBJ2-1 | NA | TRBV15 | TGTGCCACCAGCAGAGATCCCCAGCGGGGGGCCCATAAATCCTACAATGAGCAGTTCTTC | CATSRDPQRGAHKSYNEQFF
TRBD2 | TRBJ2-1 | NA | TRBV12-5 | TGTGCTAGTGGTTTGGTAACTAGCGGGGGGGGCGATGAGCAGTTCTTC | CASGLVTSGGGDEQFF
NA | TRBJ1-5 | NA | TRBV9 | TGTGCCAGCAGCCTCAATCAGCCCCAGCATTTT | CASSLNQPQHF
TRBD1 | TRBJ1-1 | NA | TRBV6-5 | TGTGCCAGCCAGGGGGCCGCGAACACTGAAGCTTTCTTT | CASQGAANTEAFF
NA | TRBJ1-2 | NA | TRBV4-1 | TGCGCCAGCAGCCAAGTTCTGAGGACAAGCTATGGCTACACCTTC | CASSQVLRTSYGYTF
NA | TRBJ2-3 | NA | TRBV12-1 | TGTGCCAGCAGCTACCCTCGTGCAGGTGCCTCGAACATGGGTGATACGCAGTATTTT | CASSYPRAGASNMGDTQYF
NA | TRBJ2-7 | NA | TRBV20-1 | TGCAGTGCTGGGGGCGGCTTGCAGTACTTC | CSAGGGLQYF
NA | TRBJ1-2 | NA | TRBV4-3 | TGCGCCAGCAGCCAAGAGTGGCAGAACTATGGCTACACCTTC | CASSQEWQNYGYTF
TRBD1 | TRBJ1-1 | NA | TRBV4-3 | TGCGCCAGCAGCCAAGAGACAGGGGGTAGGCCTGAAGCTTTCTTT | CASSQETGGRPEAFF
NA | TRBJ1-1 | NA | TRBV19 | TGTGCCAGTACCCCGTCCCTCGGACAGTTTCTCAACACTGAAGCTTTCTTT | CASTPSLGQFLNTEAFF
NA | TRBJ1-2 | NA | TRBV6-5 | TGTGCCAGCAGTCTACAGGGCTCAGGTGGCTACACCTTC | CASSLQGSGGYTF
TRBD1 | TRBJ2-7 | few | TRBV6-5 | TGTGCCAGCAGTTACTCGCGGGACAGGGTCCACGAGCAGTACTTC | CASSYSRDRVHEQYF
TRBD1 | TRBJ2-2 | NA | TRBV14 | TGTGCCAGCAGCAATACAGGGGGCTGGAACACCGGGGAGCTGTTTTTT | CASSNTGGWNTGELFF
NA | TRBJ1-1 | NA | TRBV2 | TGTGCCAGCAGTGGCTTGCGAAGTACTGAAGCTTTCTTT | CASSGLRSTEAFF
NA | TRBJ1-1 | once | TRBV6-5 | TGTGCCAGCATGATTCGGACAGACATGAACACTGAAGCTTTCTTT | CASMIRTDMNTEAFF
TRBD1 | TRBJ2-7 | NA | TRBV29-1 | TGCAGCGTCACCGGGACAGGGGGCCACGAGCAGTACTTC | CSVTGTGGHEQYF
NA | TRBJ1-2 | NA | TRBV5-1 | TGCGCCAGCAGCTTAACCAGGGTTTCTCACTATGGCTACACCTTC | CASSLTRVSHYGYTF